The 20 T cell receptor beta chains in this list originate from one sample, sequenced in a study of T cells after yellow fever vaccination. MiXCR, applied by TCRdb to the 5' RACE reads, yields one record per CDR3 protein. Here the sample spans some 390,000 distinct CDR3 sequences, around 6.5% being singletons. The source material was PBMCs, sampled 5 days after the yellow fever booster vaccination. The source is a man aged 30-40 years who received the YFV17D yellow fever vaccine.

This clonotype was picked up many times. The chain joins TRBV28 to TRBJ2-6; no definite D call. Per the germline V gene, CDR1 is MDHEN and CDR2 is SYDVKM. The CDR3 spans 12 residues. V gave up 8 bases and J gave up 0 bases, with 2 bases separating them. Here the CDR3 reads CASGSGANVLTF. In nucleotides, the CDR3 is TGTGCCAGCGGCTCTGGGGCCAACGTCCTGACTTTC. Full variable domain (outside the CDR3, taken from reference TRBV28 and TRBJ2-6): DVKVTQSSRYLVKRTGEKVFLECVQDMDHENMFWYRQDPGLGLRLIYFSYDVKMKEKGDIPEGYSVSREKKERFSLILESASTNQTSMYLCASGSGANVLTFGAGSRLTVL.

This clonotype appeared a few times. The rearrangement uses TRBV9 and TRBJ2-5; TRBD1 aligns across 9 bases. CDR1 is SGDLS and CDR2 is YYNGEE in the germline V gene. The CDR3 covers 16 residues. With V trimmed by 6 bases and J by 2 bases, 11 bases remained unmatched. The CDR3 here is CASNKAGTGNQETQYF. In DNA form, the CDR3 reads TGTGCCAGCAATAAAGCCGGGACAGGGAATCAAGAGACCCAGTACTTC.

The J gene is TRBJ2-2, the V gene TRBV5-4; D unclear. The CDR3 runs 16 residues. CDR1 and CDR2 (germline): SGHNT, YYREEE (reference sequence). The V and J ends lost 0 bases and 1 base respectively, with 10 bases between them. Here the CDR3 reads CASSLVGGLNTGELFF. In DNA form, the CDR3 reads TGTGCCAGCAGCTTGGTGGGCGGCCTGAACACCGGGGAGCTGTTTTTT.

The V call is TRBV18, the J call TRBJ1-2; D not certain. Germline V gene sequence: CDR1 KGHSH, CDR2 LQKENI. The CDR3 length is 16 residues. V was clipped by 2 bases and J by 2 bases, with 15 bases between them. The CDR3 region is CASSPSLLNPNYGYTF. Here the CDR3 DNA reads TGTGCCAGCTCACCAAGTCTGCTCAACCCCAACTATGGCTACACCTTC.

Ten or more counts support this clonotype. The chain is built from TRBV7-2 and TRBJ2-4; 10 positions agree with TRBD1. This CDR3 has 17 amino acids. J was trimmed by 3 bases and V by 1 base; bases with no gene match: 6. Germline V CDR1 and CDR2: SGHTA, FQGNSA. The CDR3 DNA is TGTGCCAGCAGCTTAGTGGTCGGGACAGGGGTCAAAAACATTCAGTACTTC. Protein: CASSLVVGTGVKNIQYF.

This clonotype has only a few counts. V and J are TRBV7-2 and TRBJ2-7; D is unresolved. V was shortened by 4 bases and J by 6 bases, with 7 bases between the two germline ends. The CDR3 has 11 residues. Germline V gives CDR1 SGHTA, CDR2 FQGNSA. CDR3 residues: CASSSQFEQYF. The CDR3 coding sequence is TGTGCCAGCAGCTCACAGTTCGAGCAGTACTTC.

This clonotype was seen many times. The V call is TRBV29-1, the J call TRBJ2-3, with D possibly matching TRBD2 (6 bases). The V gene lost 7 bases and the J gene lost 9 bases, with 14 bases spanning the gap. CDR1 is SQVTM, CDR2 ANQGSEA, per germline. The CDR3 is made up of 11 amino acids. This CDR3 reads CSGSGNGTQYF. The CDR3 DNA is TGCAGCGGTAGCGGAAATGGGACGCAGTATTTT.

The V gene is TRBV5-1, the J gene TRBJ2-1, with TRBD1 matching 9 bases. The CDR3 is made up of 14 amino acids. V lost 4 bases and J lost 8; bases outside the gene matches: 7. Germline lookup yields CDR1 SGHRS and CDR2 YFSETQ. CDR3 residues: CASSLKDRGHEQFF. Here the CDR3 DNA reads TGCGCCAGCAGCCTTAAGGACAGGGGCCATGAGCAGTTCTTC.

In nucleotides, the CDR3 is TGTGCCAGCAGCTTCAATACATATAGCGGGAGGGCCGGAGAGCAGTACTTC. This codes for CASSFNTYSGRAGEQYF. The rearrangement joins TRBV7-2 to TRBJ2-7, with TRBD2 matching 11 bases. Germline CDR1 and CDR2: SGHTA and FQGNSA. Trimming at V came to 3 bases and at J to 7 bases, leaving 14 bases not matched to a gene. This CDR3 spans 17 amino acids.

This clonotype was picked up a small number of times. The J gene is TRBJ1-2, the V gene TRBV28, with D unclear. The CDR3 length is 15 residues. Trimming shortened V by 7 bases and J by 0 bases, and 15 bases separated the two germline ends. The germline CDR1 and CDR2 sequences are MDHEN and SYDVKM. The CDR3 here is CASIFETESNYGYTF. The CDR3, as DNA: TGTGCCAGCATCTTTGAGACCGAGTCTAACTATGGCTACACCTTC.

The sample holds many counts of this clonotype. The chain carries TRBV15 and TRBJ2-7; D remains ambiguous. The CDR3 sequence is 13 residues long. Trimming removed 5 bases at V and 5 bases at J, with 13 bases between. The germline gives CDR1 LNHNV, CDR2 YYDKDF (reference sequence). This CDR3 reads CATSVAPLDEQYF. CDR3 bases: TGTGCCACCAGCGTGGCACCCCTGGACGAGCAGTACTTC.

V gene TRBV20-1 combines with J gene TRBJ1-3; D is uncertain. Germline loops: CDR1 DFQATT, CDR2 SNEGSKA (reference sequence). Trimming took 3 bases from V and 4 from J, leaving 10 bases between them. CDR3 length equals 13 residues. The DNA of the CDR3 is TGCAGTGCTAGTTTGTCTCCAGGAAACACCATATATTTT. Amino acid sequence: CSASLSPGNTIYF.

This chain links TRBV12-3 or TRBV12-4 with TRBJ2-7, with D perhaps assigned TRBD1 or TRBD2 (5 bases each). The CDR3 has 18 amino acids. The germline V and J ends were trimmed by 3 bases and 5 bases, with 26 bases remaining between them. CDR3 coding DNA: TGTGCCAGCAGTTTCCGACACGGGGACCCTTCCTCGTTCCACGAGCAGTACTTC. This gives the protein CASSFRHGDPSSFHEQYF.

The chain links TRBV5-5 to TRBJ2-3, with 10 bases matching TRBD2. The CDR3 contains 15 residues. The V gene end was trimmed by 8 bases and the J gene end by 5 bases; junction bases not matched to a gene: 11. Germline CDR1 and CDR2: SGHKS and YYEKEE (reference sequence). The CDR3 here is CARSPGASGRDTQYF. The CDR3 nucleotides read TGTGCCAGGAGCCCTGGGGCTAGCGGGAGAGATACGCAGTATTTT. Supplemented by reference TRBV5-5 and TRBJ2-3, the full variable domain reads DAGVTQSPTHLIKTRGQQVTLRCSPISGHKSVSWYQQVLGQGPQFIFQYYEKEERGRGNFPDRFSARQFPNYSSELNVNALLLGDSALYLCARSPGASGRDTQYFGPGTRLTVL.

This clonotype was seen many times. The rearrangement joins TRBV6-5 to TRBJ2-7, with 9 bases fitting TRBD2. The V gene's germline CDR1 is MNHEY and CDR2 SVGAGI. The CDR3 has 17 residues. The trim removed 4 bases at V and 3 bases at J, leaving 13 bases unmatched. The CDR3 sequence is CASSSYHNAGGSYEQYF. In DNA, the CDR3 is TGTGCCAGCAGTTCCTATCACAACGCGGGAGGGAGCTACGAGCAGTACTTC.

This clonotype has a count of ten or more. In DNA, the CDR3 is TGTGCCAGCAGCCACGGGACTAACTCCTACAATGAGCAGTTCTTC. Residues: CASSHGTNSYNEQFF. The chain links TRBV7-2 to TRBJ2-1; the match to TRBD2 covers 7 bases. There are 15 residues in the CDR3. Unmatched junction bases numbered 4, after V lost 5 bases and J lost 0 bases. Per germline, CDR1 SGHTA and CDR2 FQGNSA.

V usage is TRBV27 and J usage is TRBJ2-3; 9 bases line up with TRBD1. The J segment lost 4 bases and the V segment lost 6 bases, leaving 8 bases of the junction unmatched. This CDR3 has 15 residues. Germline V lookup: CDR1 MNHEY, CDR2 SMNVEV (reference sequence). The CDR3 DNA reads as TGTGCCAGCAGCCGACAGGGGGGGATGGCAGATACGCAGTATTTT. Translated, it gives CASSRQGGMADTQYF.

This clonotype was found many times. The CDR3 spells CASSEWGTSTDTQYF. The CDR3 nucleotides read TGCGCCAGCAGTGAGTGGGGTACGAGCACAGATACGCAGTATTTT. This chain connects TRBV10-2 to TRBJ2-3, with D unresolved. Germline loops: CDR1 WSHSY, CDR2 SAAADI. The V gene lost 1 base and the J gene lost 0 bases, with 8 bases spanning the gap. The CDR3 length is 15 residues.

This clonotype has more than one count but fewer than ten. The chain joins TRBV20-1 to TRBJ1-5, with 8 bases identical to TRBD1. Germline values: CDR1 DFQATT, CDR2 SNEGSKA (reference sequence). CDR3 size: 14 residues. Trimming cost V 3 bases and J 5 bases; bases outside gene matches: 6. The CDR3: CSASSPGGDQPQHF. The CDR3, as DNA: TGCAGTGCTAGTAGCCCAGGGGGCGATCAGCCCCAGCATTTT.

To note about this clonotype: A much bigger clone sits one base away, suggesting this may be a read error. This chain links TRBV7-2 with TRBJ2-1; a weak D match, TRBD2 (5 bases). Germline values: CDR1 SGHTA, CDR2 FQGNSA. Trimming left V 5 bases short and J 3 bases short, with 14 bases between. The length of the CDR3 is 15 residues. In DNA, the CDR3 is TGTGCCAGCAGCCCGGGAATAGCGATCTACAATGAGCAGTTCTTC. Amino acids: CASSPGIAIYNEQFF.